This T cell receptor (beta chain) was sequenced during a study of tumor and adjacent non-tumor tissue in lung cancer. The template was RNA from unsorted bulk tissue. More than 3 cm separated this lung sample from the edge of the tumor. Remarks on this clonotype: Its specificity is not known.

The study's findings and limits: Tumor tissue had significantly higher TCR diversity than normal lung.

The V end was cut by 9 bases, the J end by 0 bases, with 15 bases between. The CDR3 has 16 amino acids. TCRbeta libraries were built with three rounds of nested PCR, modified from ARM-PCR. TCRdb reanalysed the multiplex PCR reads using MiXCR and keeps one entry per CDR3 protein. The sample yields about 86,000 distinct CDR3 sequences, around 82% seen once. This receptor was obtained from a woman in her 50s with non-small cell lung cancer. The sample comprised distant non-tumor lung tissue. The rearrangement uses TRBV12-3 or TRBV12-4 and TRBJ2-6; D remains ambiguous. The CDR3 region is CASSVGGSSGANVLTF. In nucleotides, the CDR3 is TGTGCCAGTAGTGTGGGCGGTAGCTCTGGGGCCAACGTCCTGACTTTC.